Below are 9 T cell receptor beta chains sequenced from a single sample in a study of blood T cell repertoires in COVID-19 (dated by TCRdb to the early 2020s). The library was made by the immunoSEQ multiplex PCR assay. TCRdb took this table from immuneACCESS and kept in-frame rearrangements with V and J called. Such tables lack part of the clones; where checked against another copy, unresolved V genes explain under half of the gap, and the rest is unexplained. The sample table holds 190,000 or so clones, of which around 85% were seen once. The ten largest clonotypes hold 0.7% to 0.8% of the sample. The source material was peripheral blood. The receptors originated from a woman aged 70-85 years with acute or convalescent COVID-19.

The CDR3 sequence: CASTKDRNQPQHF. In nucleotides, the CDR3 is TGTGCCAGCACTAAGGACAGGAATCAGCCCCAGCATTTT. The rearrangement uses TRBV6-5 and TRBJ1-5, with 7 positions matching TRBD1. The germline gives CDR1 MNHEY, CDR2 SVGAGI. The CDR3 covers 13 residues. V lost 7 bases and J lost 4; bases outside the gene matches: 4.

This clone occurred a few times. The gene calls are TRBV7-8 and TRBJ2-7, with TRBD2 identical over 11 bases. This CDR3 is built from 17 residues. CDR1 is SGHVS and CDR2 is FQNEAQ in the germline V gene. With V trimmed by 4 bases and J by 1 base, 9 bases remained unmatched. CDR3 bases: TGTGCCAGCAGCTCCCTGGGACTAGCGGAGCGATCCTACGAGCAGTACTTC. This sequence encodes CASSSLGLAERSYEQYF.

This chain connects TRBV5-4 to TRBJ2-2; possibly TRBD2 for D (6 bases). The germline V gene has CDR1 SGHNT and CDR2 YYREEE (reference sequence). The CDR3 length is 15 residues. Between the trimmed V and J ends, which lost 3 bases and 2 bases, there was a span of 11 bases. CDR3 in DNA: TGTGCCAGCAGCTCGCCGGGACTTAACACCGGGGAGCTGTTTTTT. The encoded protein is CASSSPGLNTGELFF.

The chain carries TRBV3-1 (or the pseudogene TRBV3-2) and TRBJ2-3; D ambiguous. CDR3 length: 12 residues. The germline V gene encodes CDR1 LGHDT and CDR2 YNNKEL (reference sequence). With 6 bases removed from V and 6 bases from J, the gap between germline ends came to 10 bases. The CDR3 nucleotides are TGTGCCAGCAGTTCCGGTGGTGATACGCAGTATTTT. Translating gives CASSSGGDTQYF.

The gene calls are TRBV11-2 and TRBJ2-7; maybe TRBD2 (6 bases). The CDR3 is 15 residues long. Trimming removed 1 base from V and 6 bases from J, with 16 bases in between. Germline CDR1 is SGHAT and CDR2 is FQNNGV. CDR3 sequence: CASSLGLRLGIEQYF. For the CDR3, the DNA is TGTGCCAGCAGCTTAGGGTTGAGACTAGGGATCGAGCAGTACTTC. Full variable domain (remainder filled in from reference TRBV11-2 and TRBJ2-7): EAGVAQSPRYKIIEKRQSVAFWCNPISGHATLYWYQQILGQGPKLLIQFQNNGVVDDSQLPKDRFSAERLKGVDSTLKIQPAKLEDSAVYLCASSLGLRLGIEQYFGPGTRLTVT.

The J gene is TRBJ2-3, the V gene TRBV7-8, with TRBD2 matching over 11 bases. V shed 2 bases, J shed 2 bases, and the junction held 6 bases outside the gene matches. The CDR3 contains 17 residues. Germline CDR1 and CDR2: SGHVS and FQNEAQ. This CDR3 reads CASSLKGLAGLTDTQYF. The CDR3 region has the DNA TGTGCCAGCAGCTTAAAAGGACTAGCGGGCCTCACAGATACGCAGTATTTT.

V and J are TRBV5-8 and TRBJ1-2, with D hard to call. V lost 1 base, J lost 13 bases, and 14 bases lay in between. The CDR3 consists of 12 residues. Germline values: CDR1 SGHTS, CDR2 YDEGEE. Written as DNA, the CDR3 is TGTGCCAGCAGCTTGCGGAGTCTATCCCTCACCTTC. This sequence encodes CASSLRSLSLTF.

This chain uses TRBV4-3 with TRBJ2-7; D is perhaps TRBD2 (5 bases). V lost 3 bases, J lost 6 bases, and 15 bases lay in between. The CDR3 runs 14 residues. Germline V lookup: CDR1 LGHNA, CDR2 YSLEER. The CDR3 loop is CASSHDTRGSEQYF. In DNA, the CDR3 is TGCGCCAGCAGCCACGATACTAGAGGATCCGAGCAGTACTTC.

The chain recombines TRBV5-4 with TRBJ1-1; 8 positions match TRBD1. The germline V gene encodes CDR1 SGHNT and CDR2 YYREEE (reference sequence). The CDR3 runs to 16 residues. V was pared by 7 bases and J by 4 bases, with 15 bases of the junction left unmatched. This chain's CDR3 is CASWTGPTLLGTEAFF. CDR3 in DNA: TGTGCCAGCTGGACAGGGCCCACCCTTTTAGGCACTGAAGCTTTCTTT. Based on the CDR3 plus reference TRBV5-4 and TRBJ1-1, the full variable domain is ETGVTQSPTHLIKTRGQQVTLRCSSQSGHNTVSWYQQALGQGPQFIFQYYREEENGRGNFPPRFSGLQFPNYSSELNVNALELDDSALYLCASWTGPTLLGTEAFFGQGTRLTVV.